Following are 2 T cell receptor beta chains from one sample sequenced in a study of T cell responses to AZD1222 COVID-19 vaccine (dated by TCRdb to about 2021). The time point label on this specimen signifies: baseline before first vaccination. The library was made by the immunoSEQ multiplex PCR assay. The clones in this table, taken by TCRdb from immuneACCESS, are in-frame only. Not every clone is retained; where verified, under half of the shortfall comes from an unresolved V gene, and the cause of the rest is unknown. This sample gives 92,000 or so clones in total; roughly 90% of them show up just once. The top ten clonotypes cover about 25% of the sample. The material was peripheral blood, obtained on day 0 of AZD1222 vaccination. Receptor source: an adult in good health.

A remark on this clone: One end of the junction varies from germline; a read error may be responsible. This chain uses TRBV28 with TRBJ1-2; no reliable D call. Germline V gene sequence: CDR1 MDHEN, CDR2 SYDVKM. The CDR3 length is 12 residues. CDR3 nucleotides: TGTGCCAGCAGTGTCACTTTAGGGTCTCCGAACTTC. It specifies CASSVTLGSPNF.

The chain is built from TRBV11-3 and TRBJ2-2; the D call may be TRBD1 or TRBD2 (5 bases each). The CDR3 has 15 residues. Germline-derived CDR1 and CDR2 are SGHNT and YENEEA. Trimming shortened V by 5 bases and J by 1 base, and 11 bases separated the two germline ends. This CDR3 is CASSVGAGNTGELFF. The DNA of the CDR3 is TGTGCCAGCAGCGTTGGGGCGGGGAACACCGGGGAGCTGTTTTTT.